This is a list of T cell receptor beta chains from one sample in a study of T cell responses to AZD1222 COVID-19 vaccine. The method was immunoSEQ multiplex PCR; TCRdb's version includes in-frame clones alone and lacks a portion of them. The sample has 75,000 to 100,000 clones; approximately 91% are singletons. The source was peripheral blood, collected on day 0 of AZD1222 vaccination. These receptors were taken from an adult in good health. The CDR3 runs from the conserved cysteine through the conserved F or W. Fields, in order: J gene, D gene, clone size, V gene, CDR3 DNA, CDR3 protein. A D gene is named only where the DNA matches it firmly. The size field is filled for only some rows; it gives once, few, many or a size class.

TRBJ1-2,NA,NA,TRBV6-5,TGTGCCAGCCATCAGACAAACTATGGCTACACCTTC,CASHQTNYGYTF
TRBJ2-3,NA,NA,TRBV2,TGTGCCAGCAGTGAGTTGACTAGCACAGATACGCAGTATTTT,CASSELTSTDTQYF
TRBJ2-1,NA,NA,TRBV6-1,TGTGCCAGCAGCCTCGACTACAATGAGCAGTTCTTC,CASSLDYNEQFF
TRBJ1-6,NA,few,TRBV4-1,TGCGCCAGCAGCCAAGATTCCGGGTCAAGCTCCTATAATTCACCCCTCCACTTT,CASSQDSGSSSYNSPLHF
TRBJ2-3,NA,NA,TRBV7-2,TGTGCCAGCCACAAACAGTCCACAGATACGCAGTATTTT,CASHKQSTDTQYF
TRBJ1-3,NA,NA,TRBV7-7,TGTGCTAGCAGCACACAGGTTGGAAACACCATATATTTT,CASSTQVGNTIYF
TRBJ2-1,NA,NA,TRBV12-3/TRBV12-4,TGTGCCAGCAGTTGGGAGAACTACAATGAGCAGTTCTTC,CASSWENYNEQFF
TRBJ2-5,NA,NA,TRBV10-3,TGTGCCATCAGTGAGCTAGGGCAGAACCAAGAGACCCAGTACTTC,CAISELGQNQETQYF
TRBJ2-2,NA,NA,TRBV5-1,TGCGCCAGCAGCTTGGCGGTCGGGAACACCGGGGAGCTGTTTTTT,CASSLAVGNTGELFF
TRBJ1-5,NA,once,TRBV29-1,TGCAGCGTTGAAATTCCCGCAGCGGCAGGGTGGGGCAATCAGCCCCAGCATTTT,CSVEIPAAAGWGNQPQHF
TRBJ1-6,TRBD1,few,TRBV2,TGTGCCAGCGTCCCCGGGTGGGGACAGGCCGATTCACCCCTCCACTTT,CASVPGWGQADSPLHF
TRBJ2-1,NA,NA,TRBV20-1,TGCAGTCCCTTCAGGGGTAGGGAGCAGTTCTTC,CSPFRGREQFF
TRBJ2-1,NA,NA,TRBV19,TGTGCCAGTAGTATCACGCCCTTTGAGCAGTTCTTC,CASSITPFEQFF
TRBJ1-5,NA,NA,TRBV19,TGTGCCAGTAGTTCACAGGGAGGTCAGCCCCAGCATTTT,CASSSQGGQPQHF
TRBJ2-6,TRBD1,few,TRBV18,TGTGCCAGCTCACCTCGGGACAGGACGGGAACTGGGGCCAACGTCCTGACTTTC,CASSPRDRTGTGANVLTF
TRBJ1-2,NA,NA,TRBV2,TGTGCCACCGCCCTTTTGGACACATCGGGCTACACCTTC,CATALLDTSGYTF
TRBJ1-4,NA,NA,TRBV7-9,TGTGCCAGCAGCTTTCGGGGTAATGAAAAACTGTTTTTT,CASSFRGNEKLFF
TRBJ2-7,NA,NA,TRBV5-6,TGTGCCAGCAGCGTGGGATCGCGGGAGCAGTACTTC,CASSVGSREQYF
TRBJ1-4,NA,NA,TRBV27,TGTGCCAGCAGTTCCTCTGGGGGTGAAAAACTGTTTTTT,CASSSSGGEKLFF
TRBJ1-6,NA,NA,TRBV30,TGTGCCTGGAGTAGGGGATCTGGTAATTCACCCCTCCACTTT,CAWSRGSGNSPLHF
TRBJ1-5,NA,NA,TRBV7-2,TGTGCCAGCAGCTTAGTTTGGGGTAGCGGTCAGCCCCAGCATTTT,CASSLVWGSGQPQHF
TRBJ1-3,NA,NA,TRBV5-1,TGCGCCAGCAGCGACCAAATCTCTGGAAACACCATATATTTT,CASSDQISGNTIYF
TRBJ2-1,TRBD2,few,TRBV19,TGTGCCAGTAGTATAGTGGGACTAGCGGGGGGCCTCAATGAGCAGTTCTTC,CASSIVGLAGGLNEQFF
TRBJ2-1,NA,NA,TRBV6-4,TGTGCCAGCAGTCGGGAACCCCACAATGAGCAGTTCTTC,CASSREPHNEQFF
TRBJ2-7,TRBD1,NA,TRBV18,TGTGCCAGCTCACCGACAGGGCTCGGACCAAGGAGCTCCTACGAGCAGTACTTC,CASSPTGLGPRSSYEQYF
TRBJ2-1,TRBD2,NA,TRBV5-1,TGCGCCAGCAGCTTTAGCGGGGGGGCGGGTGAGCAGTTCTTC,CASSFSGGAGEQFF
TRBJ1-1,NA,NA,TRBV15,TGTGCCACCAGCAGAGAAGGGTTGGGGGCGAACACTGAAGCTTTCTTT,CATSREGLGANTEAFF
TRBJ1-5,NA,few,TRBV27,TGTGCCAGCAGCTGGGTCCAGGATCAGCCCCAGCATTTT,CASSWVQDQPQHF
TRBJ1-4,TRBD1,once,TRBV30,TGTGCCTGGCCCCGGGACAGGGGGCGAGAAAAACTGTTTTTT,CAWPRDRGREKLFF
TRBJ1-5,NA,NA,TRBV13,TGTGCCAGCAGCTTTCGCACCAGCGATCAGCCCCAGCATTTT,CASSFRTSDQPQHF
TRBJ1-1,NA,NA,TRBV5-6,TGTGCCAGCAGCCCGTTAGGGACACCGAACACTGAAGCTTTCTTT,CASSPLGTPNTEAFF